The source of this T cell receptor (beta chain) is a study of metastatic and nonmetastatic thyroid tumors. This clone was detected ten times or more. MiXCR was used by TCRdb to re-call the PCR reads. The sample lists approximately 90,000 clones, approximately 11% occurring once. Thyroid surgery was performed in patients who had received no treatment beforehand. V lost 6 bases, J lost 5 bases, and 1 base stayed unmatched. Germline V gene sequence: CDR1 MNHNS, CDR2 SASEGT. CDR3 length equals 14 residues. Sequences were obtained from blood. This clonotype was sampled from a female donor with papillary thyroid cancer or a benign thyroid nodule (not recorded which). Some clones in this sample may be carry-over from other donors' samples. The rearrangement links TRBV6-1 to TRBJ2-7; 16 bases map to TRBD2. Here the CDR3 reads CASRGLAGGNEQYF. The CDR3 nucleotides read TGTGCCAGCAGGGGACTAGCGGGAGGGAACGAGCAGTACTTC.